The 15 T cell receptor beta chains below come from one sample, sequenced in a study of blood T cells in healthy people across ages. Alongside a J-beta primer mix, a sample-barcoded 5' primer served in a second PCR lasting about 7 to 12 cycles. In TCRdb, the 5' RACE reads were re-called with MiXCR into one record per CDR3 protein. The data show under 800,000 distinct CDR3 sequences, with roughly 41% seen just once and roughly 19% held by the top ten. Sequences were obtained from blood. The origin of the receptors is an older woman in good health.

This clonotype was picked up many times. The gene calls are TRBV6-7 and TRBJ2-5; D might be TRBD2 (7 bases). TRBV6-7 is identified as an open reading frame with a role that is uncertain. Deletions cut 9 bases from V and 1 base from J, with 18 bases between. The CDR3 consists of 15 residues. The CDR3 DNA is TGTGCCAGGCCAAACAGGGAGGGGTTCCAAGAGACCCAGTACTTC. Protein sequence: CARPNREGFQETQYF.

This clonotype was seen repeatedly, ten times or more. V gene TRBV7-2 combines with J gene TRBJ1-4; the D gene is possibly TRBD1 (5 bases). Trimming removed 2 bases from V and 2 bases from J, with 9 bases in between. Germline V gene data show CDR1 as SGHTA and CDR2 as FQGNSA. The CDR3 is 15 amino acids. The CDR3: CASSLFKGTNEKLFF. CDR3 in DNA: TGTGCCAGCAGCTTATTTAAGGGGACTAATGAAAAACTGTTTTTT. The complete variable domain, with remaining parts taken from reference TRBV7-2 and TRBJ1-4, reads GAGVSQSPSNKVTEKGKDVELRCDPISGHTALYWYRQSLGQGLEFLIYFQGNSAPDKSGLPSDRFSAERTGGSVSTLTIQRTQQEDSAVYLCASSLFKGTNEKLFFGSGTQLSVL.

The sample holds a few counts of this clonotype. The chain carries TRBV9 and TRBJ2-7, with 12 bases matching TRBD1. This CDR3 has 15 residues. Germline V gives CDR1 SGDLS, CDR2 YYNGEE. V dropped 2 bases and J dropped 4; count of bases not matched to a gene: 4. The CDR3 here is CASSVGTGGVYEQYF. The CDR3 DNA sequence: TGTGCCAGCAGCGTGGGGACAGGGGGCGTTTACGAGCAGTACTTC.

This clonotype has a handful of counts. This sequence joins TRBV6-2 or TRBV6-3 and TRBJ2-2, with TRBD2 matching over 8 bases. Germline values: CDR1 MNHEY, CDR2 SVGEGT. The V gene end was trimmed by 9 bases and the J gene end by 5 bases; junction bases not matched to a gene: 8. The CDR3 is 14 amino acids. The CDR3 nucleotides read TGTGCCAGTCAACCCGGGACTAGTACCGGGGAGCTGTTTTTT. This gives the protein CASQPGTSTGELFF.

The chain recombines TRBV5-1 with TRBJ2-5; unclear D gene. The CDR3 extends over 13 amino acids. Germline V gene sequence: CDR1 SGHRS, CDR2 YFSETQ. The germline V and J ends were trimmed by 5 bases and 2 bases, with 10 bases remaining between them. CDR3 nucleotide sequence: TGCGCCAGCAGAAGCGCAGGACAAGAGACCCAGTACTTC. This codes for CASRSAGQETQYF.

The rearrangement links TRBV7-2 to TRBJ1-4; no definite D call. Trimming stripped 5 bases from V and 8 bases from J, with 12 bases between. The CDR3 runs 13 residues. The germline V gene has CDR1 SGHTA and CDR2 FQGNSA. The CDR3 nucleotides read TGTGCCAGCAGCCGTTTTGGAGAGGAAAAACTGTTTTTT. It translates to CASSRFGEEKLFF.

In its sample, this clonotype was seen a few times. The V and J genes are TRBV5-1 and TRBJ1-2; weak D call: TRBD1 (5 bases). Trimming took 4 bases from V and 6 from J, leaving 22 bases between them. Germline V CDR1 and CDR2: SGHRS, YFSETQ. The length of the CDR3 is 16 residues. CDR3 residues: CASSPREGRARDGYTF. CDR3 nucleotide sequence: TGCGCCAGCAGCCCCCGGGAGGGCAGGGCTCGAGATGGCTACACCTTC.

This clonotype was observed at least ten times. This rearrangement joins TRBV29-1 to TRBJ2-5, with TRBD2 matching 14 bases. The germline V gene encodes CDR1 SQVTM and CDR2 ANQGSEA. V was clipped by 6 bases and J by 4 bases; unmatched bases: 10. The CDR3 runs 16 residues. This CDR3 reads CSVDPLTSGRGETQYF. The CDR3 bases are TGCAGCGTGGACCCTTTGACTAGCGGGAGGGGAGAGACCCAGTACTTC.

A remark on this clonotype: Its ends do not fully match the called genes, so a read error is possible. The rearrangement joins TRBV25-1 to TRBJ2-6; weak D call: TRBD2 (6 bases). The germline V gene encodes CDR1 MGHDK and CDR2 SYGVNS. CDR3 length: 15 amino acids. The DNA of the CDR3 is TGTGCCACGAGGAGGGAGTACTCTGGGACCAACGTCCTGACTTTC. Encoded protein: CATRREYSGTNVLTF. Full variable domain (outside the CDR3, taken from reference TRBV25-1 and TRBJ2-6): EADIYQTPRYLVIGTGKKITLECSQTMGHDKMYWYQQDPGMELHLIHYSYGVNSTEKGDLSSESTVSRIRTEHFPLTLESARPSHTSQYLCATRREYSGTNVLTFGAGSRLTVL.

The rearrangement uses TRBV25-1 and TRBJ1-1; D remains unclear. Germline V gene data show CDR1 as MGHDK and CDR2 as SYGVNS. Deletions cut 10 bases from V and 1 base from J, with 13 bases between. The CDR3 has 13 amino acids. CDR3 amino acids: CANRPVGNTEAFF. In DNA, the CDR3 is TGTGCCAACCGCCCGGTGGGGAACACTGAAGCTTTCTTT.

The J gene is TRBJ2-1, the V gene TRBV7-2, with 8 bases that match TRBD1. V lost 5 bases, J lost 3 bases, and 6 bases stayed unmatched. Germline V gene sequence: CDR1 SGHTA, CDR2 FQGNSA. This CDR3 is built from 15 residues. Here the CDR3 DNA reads TGTGCCAGCAGCCCAAGACAGGGGTACTACAATGAGCAGTTCTTC. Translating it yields CASSPRQGYYNEQFF.

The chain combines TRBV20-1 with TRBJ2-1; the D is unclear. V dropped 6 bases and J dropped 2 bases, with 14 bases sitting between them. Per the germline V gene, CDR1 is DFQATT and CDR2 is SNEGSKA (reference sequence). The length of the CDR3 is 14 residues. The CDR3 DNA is TGCAGTGCCATACCGTCGGGCCCCTACAATGAGCAGTTCTTC. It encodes CSAIPSGPYNEQFF.

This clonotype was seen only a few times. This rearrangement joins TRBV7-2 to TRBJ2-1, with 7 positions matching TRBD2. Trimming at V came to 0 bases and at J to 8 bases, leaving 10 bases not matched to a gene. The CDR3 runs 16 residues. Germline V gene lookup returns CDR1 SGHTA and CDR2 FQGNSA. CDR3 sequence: CASSLAFGGTVHEQFF. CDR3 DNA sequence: TGTGCCAGCAGCTTAGCCTTCGGGGGGACGGTCCATGAGCAGTTCTTC.

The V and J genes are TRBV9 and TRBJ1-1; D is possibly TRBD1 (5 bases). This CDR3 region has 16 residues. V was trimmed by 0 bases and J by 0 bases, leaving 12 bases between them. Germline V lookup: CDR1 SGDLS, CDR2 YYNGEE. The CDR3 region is CASSVAGGVMNTEAFF. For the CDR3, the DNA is TGTGCCAGCAGCGTAGCGGGGGGAGTCATGAACACTGAAGCTTTCTTT.

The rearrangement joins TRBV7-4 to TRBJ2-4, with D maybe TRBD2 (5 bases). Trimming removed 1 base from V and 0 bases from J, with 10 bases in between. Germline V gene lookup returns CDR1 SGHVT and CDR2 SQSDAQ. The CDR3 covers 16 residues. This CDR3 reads CASSLVGALAKNIQYF. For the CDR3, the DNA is TGTGCCAGCAGCTTAGTGGGAGCTCTAGCCAAAAACATTCAGTACTTC. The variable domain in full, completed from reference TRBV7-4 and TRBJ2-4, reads GAGVSQSPRYKVAKRGRDVALRCDSISGHVTLYWYRQTLGQGSEVLTYSQSDAQRDKSGRPSGRFSAERPERSVSTLKIQRTEQGDSAVYLCASSLVGALAKNIQYFGAGTRLSVL.